Following are 17 T cell receptor beta chains from one sample sequenced in a study of sequential checkpoint blockade in melanoma. Data came from immunoSEQ multiplex PCR; TCRdb stores just in-frame clones and leaves some out. Of approximately 12,000 clones listed, about four fifths were seen once; the top ten hold about 47%. Regarding treatment: randomized to nivolumab then ipilimumab (arm A) or the reverse (arm B). Sequencing was performed on CD8+ T cells sorted from blood (inferred from file names), taken from a patient given nivolumab and ipilimumab in sequence. The source of these receptors is a human donor with melanoma.

V is TRBV28 and J is TRBJ1-4; no clear D gene. Looked up from germline, CDR1 is MDHEN and CDR2 is SYDVKM. With 6 bases removed from V and 4 bases from J, the gap between germline ends came to 18 bases. CDR3 length: 16 amino acids. CDR3 DNA sequence: TGTGCCAGCAGGTTGAAGGAGCGGGTCTTTAATGAAAAACTGTTTTTT. The encoded protein is CASRLKERVFNEKLFF.

The V gene is TRBV6-5, the J gene TRBJ1-2, with 7 positions matching TRBD1. Trimming at V came to 2 bases and at J to 4 bases, leaving 7 bases not matched to a gene. CDR1 and CDR2 (germline): MNHEY, SVGAGI. The CDR3 contains 15 residues. CDR3 sequence: CASSYRQGGTYGYTF. The CDR3 DNA sequence: TGTGCCAGCAGTTACCGGCAGGGGGGCACCTATGGCTACACCTTC.

V gene TRBV4-3 combines with J gene TRBJ1-5, with D hard to call. The germline V and J ends were trimmed by 0 bases and 15 bases, with 12 bases remaining between them. Per the germline V gene, CDR1 is LGHNA and CDR2 is YSLEER. This CDR3 comprises 12 residues. The DNA of the CDR3 is TGCGCCAGCAGCCAAGAAGCGGGTCCTGTGCATTTT. Its translation is CASSQEAGPVHF.

The V and J genes are TRBV28 and TRBJ2-7; 11 nucleotides line up with TRBD1. Trimming at V came to 3 bases and at J to 2 bases, leaving 3 bases not matched to a gene. The CDR3 has 15 residues. Germline V CDR1 and CDR2: MDHEN, SYDVKM. CDR3 amino acids: CASSLTGQGAYEQYF. Here the CDR3 DNA reads TGTGCCAGCAGTTTGACGGGACAGGGGGCCTACGAGCAGTACTTC.

This clone was observed a single time. This chain uses TRBV11-2 with TRBJ2-7; 7 bases are shared with TRBD1. From germline, CDR1 is SGHAT and CDR2 FQNNGV. The CDR3 sequence is 13 residues long. Trimming cost V 1 base and J 6 bases; bases outside gene matches: 3. The CDR3 nucleotides are TGTGCCAGCAGCTTAGGGACAGGTAGCGAGCAGTACTTC. Amino acid sequence: CASSLGTGSEQYF.

The CDR3 region has the DNA TGTGCCAGCAGCTTGGCCGGTGATAGCAATCAGCCCCAGCATTTT. Translated: CASSLAGDSNQPQHF. The chain is built from TRBV5-8 and TRBJ1-5; D not certain. V lost 0 bases and J 0 bases, leaving 7 bases between the germline ends. There are 15 residues in the CDR3. Germline values: CDR1 SGHTS, CDR2 YDEGEE.

Points on this clone: A junction boundary mismatches the germline segment, possibly from a read error. V usage is TRBV27 and J usage is TRBJ1-1, with 8 bases fitting TRBD1. CDR3 length equals 14 residues. CDR1 and CDR2 from the germline V gene are MNHEY and SMNVEV (reference sequence). Here the CDR3 reads CASSSLQTGGEGFF. In DNA, the CDR3 is TGTGCCAGCAGTTCCCTCCAAACAGGGGGGGAAGGTTTCTTT.

Turning to this clone: At one end, the junction sequence differs from germline, possibly due to a read error. The chain recombines TRBV7-7 with TRBJ2-5; possibly TRBD1 for D (6 bases). This CDR3 spans 16 amino acids. The germline CDR1 and CDR2 sequences are SSHAT and FNYEAQ (reference sequence). The CDR3 loop reads CASSPGTFPSGETQYF. The CDR3 region has the DNA TGTGCTAGCAGCCCCGGGACATTCCCGTCCGGAGAGACCCAGTACTTC.

The rearrangement uses TRBV19 and TRBJ1-2; maybe TRBD1 (6 bases). The V gene's germline CDR1 is LNHDA and CDR2 SQIVND (reference sequence). Trimming stripped 1 base from V and 8 bases from J, with 17 bases between. The CDR3 is 15 residues long. Here the CDR3 reads CASSIVGTPLRGYTF. The CDR3 DNA sequence: TGTGCCAGTAGTATAGTCGGGACACCCCTCCGGGGCTACACCTTC. The whole variable domain, remainder taken from reference TRBV19 and TRBJ1-2, is DGGITQSPKYLFRKEGQNVTLSCEQNLNHDAMYWYRQDPGQGLRLIYYSQIVNDFQKGDIAEGYSVSREKKESFPLTVTSAQKNPTAFYLCASSIVGTPLRGYTFGSGTRLTVV.

The chain recombines TRBV6-1 with TRBJ2-7, with TRBD1 identical over 7 bases. Trimming removed 5 bases from V and 3 bases from J; junction bases left unmatched: 4. CDR1 and CDR2 from the germline V gene are MNHNS and SASEGT. The CDR3 runs 13 residues. In DNA, the CDR3 is TGTGCCAGCAGTTCGGGACAGTTCTACGAGCAGTACTTC. As protein: CASSSGQFYEQYF.

The chain is built from TRBV5-4 and TRBJ1-2; 7 bases fit TRBD1. Trimming at V came to 4 bases and at J to 0 bases, leaving 12 bases not matched to a gene. The CDR3 consists of 17 residues. Germline lookup yields CDR1 SGHNT and CDR2 YYREEE (reference sequence). In DNA form, the CDR3 reads TGTGCCAGCAGCGCCCGGGACAGCGCGCACCCTAACTATGGCTACACCTTC. Protein: CASSARDSAHPNYGYTF.

The V and J genes are TRBV6-5 and TRBJ1-6; TRBD1 matches 8 bases. The CDR3 contains 15 residues. Germline lookup yields CDR1 MNHEY and CDR2 SVGAGI. Losses at the gene ends were 6 bases for V and 3 bases for J; bases not matched to a gene: 4. The CDR3 region has the DNA TGTGCCAGCAGGCCACAGGGGGTCTATAATTCACCCCTCCACTTT. Encoded protein: CASRPQGVYNSPLHF.

The rearrangement links TRBV28 to TRBJ2-7, with 12 nucleotides matching TRBD2. Germline V CDR1 and CDR2: MDHEN, SYDVKM. This CDR3 comprises 18 residues. Losses at the gene ends were 8 bases for V and 2 bases for J; bases not matched to a gene: 16. The CDR3 DNA is TGTGCCAGCTCTACTTCCGGTACTAGCGGGGGGCTTCCCTACGAGCAGTACTTC. Amino acid sequence: CASSTSGTSGGLPYEQYF.

The DNA of the CDR3 is TGTGCCAGCAGTCTGGCCTCAGGACTAGCGGGGGGGCGGGGGACCCAGTACTTC. It encodes CASSLASGLAGGRGTQYF. The chain employs TRBV28 and TRBJ2-5, with 15 bases identical to TRBD2. V shed 5 bases, J shed 7 bases, and the junction held 14 bases outside the gene matches. The CDR3 extends over 18 amino acids. Germline V gene sequence: CDR1 MDHEN, CDR2 SYDVKM.

This clone was seen only once. The chain combines TRBV7-6 with TRBJ2-7, with D perhaps matching TRBD2 (5 bases). The CDR3 contains 13 residues. V gave up 5 bases and J gave up 6 bases, with 14 bases separating them. CDR1 is SGHVS, CDR2 FNYEAQ, per germline. The CDR3 sequence: CASSLGGSPEQYF. The CDR3 nucleotides read TGTGCCAGCAGCCTGGGTGGGAGCCCCGAGCAGTACTTC.

The rearrangement links TRBV4-2 to TRBJ2-1, with TRBD2 as a possible D gene (5 bases). V shed 3 bases and J shed 5 bases, with 20 bases lying between them. This CDR3 region has 17 residues. Germline V lookup: CDR1 LGHNA, CDR2 YNFKEQ. CDR3 in DNA: TGTGCCAGCAGCCAGGCGATGGGAGCAGTCCTCAACAATGAGCAGTTCTTC. Its protein is CASSQAMGAVLNNEQFF.

The rearrangement uses TRBV7-8 and TRBJ1-2, with 7 bases that match TRBD1. The ends lost 4 bases at V and 3 bases at J; junction bases unmatched: 5. Germline assignment: CDR1 SGHVS and CDR2 FQNEAQ. The CDR3 runs to 14 residues. The CDR3 DNA sequence: TGTGCCAGCAGCTCAACTACAGGGGACTATGGCTACACCTTC. It is translated as CASSSTTGDYGYTF.